This T cell receptor (beta chain) was sequenced during a study of identifying expanded T cells in peripheral blood. The CDR3 totals 13 residues. Germline lookup yields CDR1 LNHNV and CDR2 YYDKDF (reference sequence). V shed 2 bases and J shed 1 base, with 5 bases lying between them. Libraries were prepared by immunoSEQ multiplex PCR; TCRdb keeps only in-frame clonotypes and omits some of them. Here the sample spans approximately 140,000 clones, 86% being singletons. Findings and caveats of the study: Across healthy donors, higher total template counts meant significantly greater approximately two-week count variance.

On this clone itself: Its specificity is not known.

The sequenced material came from blood. This receptor was obtained from a person aged 18 to 69 in good health. The chain uses TRBV15 and TRBJ1-1; no clear D. CDR3 sequence reads: CATSRTKNTEAFF. The CDR3, as DNA: TGTGCCACCAGCAGAACGAAGAACACTGAAGCTTTCTTT.